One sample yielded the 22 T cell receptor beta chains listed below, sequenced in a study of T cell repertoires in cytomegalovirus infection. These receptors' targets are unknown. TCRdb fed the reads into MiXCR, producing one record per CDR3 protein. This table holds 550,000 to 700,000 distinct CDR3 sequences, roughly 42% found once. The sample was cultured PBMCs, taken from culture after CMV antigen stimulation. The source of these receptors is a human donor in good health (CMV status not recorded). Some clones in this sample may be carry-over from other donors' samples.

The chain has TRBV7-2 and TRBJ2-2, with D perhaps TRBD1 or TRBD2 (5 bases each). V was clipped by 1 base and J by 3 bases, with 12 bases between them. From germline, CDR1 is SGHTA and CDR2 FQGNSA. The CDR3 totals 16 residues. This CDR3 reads CASSLVSGSDTGELFF. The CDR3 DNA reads TGTGCCAGCAGCTTAGTATCAGGGAGCGACACCGGGGAGCTGTTTTTT.

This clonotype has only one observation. CDR3 sequence (DNA): TGTGCCAGCCGGATCGGAGGGGACAATGAGCAGTTCTTC. Its protein is CASRIGGDNEQFF. This chain joins TRBV7-9 and TRBJ2-1, with D possibly matching TRBD2 (6 bases). The CDR3 length is 13 residues. From germline, CDR1 is SEHNR and CDR2 FQNEAQ (reference sequence). The V gene lost 8 bases and the J gene lost 5 bases, with 13 bases spanning the gap.

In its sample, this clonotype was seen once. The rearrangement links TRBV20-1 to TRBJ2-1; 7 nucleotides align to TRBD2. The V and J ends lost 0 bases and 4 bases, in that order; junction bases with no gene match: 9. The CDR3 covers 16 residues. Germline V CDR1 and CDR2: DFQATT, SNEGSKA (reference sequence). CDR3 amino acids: CSARDRRRGGYNEQFF. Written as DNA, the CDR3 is TGCAGTGCTAGAGACCGCCGGCGGGGAGGGTACAATGAGCAGTTCTTC.

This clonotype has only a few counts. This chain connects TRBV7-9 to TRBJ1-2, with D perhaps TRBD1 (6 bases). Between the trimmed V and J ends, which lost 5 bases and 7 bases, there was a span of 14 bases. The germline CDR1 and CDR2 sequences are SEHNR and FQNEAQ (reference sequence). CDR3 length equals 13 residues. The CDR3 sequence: CASSLTGKAGYTF. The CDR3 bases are TGTGCCAGCAGCCTAACAGGGAAAGCTGGCTACACCTTC.

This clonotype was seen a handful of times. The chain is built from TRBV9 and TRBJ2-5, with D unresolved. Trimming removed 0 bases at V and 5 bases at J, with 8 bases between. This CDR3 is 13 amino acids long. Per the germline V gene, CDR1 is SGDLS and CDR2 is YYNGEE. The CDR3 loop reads CASSVGIEETQYF. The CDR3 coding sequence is TGTGCCAGCAGCGTAGGTATCGAGGAGACCCAGTACTTC.

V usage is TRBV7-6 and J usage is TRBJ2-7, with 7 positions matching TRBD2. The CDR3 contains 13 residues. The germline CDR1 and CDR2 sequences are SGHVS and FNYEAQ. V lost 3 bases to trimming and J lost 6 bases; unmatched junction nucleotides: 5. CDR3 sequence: CASSLGGSGEQYF. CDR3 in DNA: TGTGCCAGCAGCTTGGGGGGGTCTGGCGAGCAGTACTTC.

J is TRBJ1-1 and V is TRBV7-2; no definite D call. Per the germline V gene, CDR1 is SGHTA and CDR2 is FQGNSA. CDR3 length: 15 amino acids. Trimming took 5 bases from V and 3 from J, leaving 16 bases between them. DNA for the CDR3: TGTGCCAGCAGCCCGCCTGAAGTCGCGTACACTGAAGCTTTCTTT. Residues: CASSPPEVAYTEAFF.

This chain's CDR3 is CASSDPHRGPGTEAFF. CDR3 sequence (DNA): TGTGCCAGCAGCGATCCCCACAGGGGGCCAGGGACTGAAGCTTTCTTT. The chain carries TRBV6-1 and TRBJ1-1, with 9 bases identical to TRBD1. J was trimmed by 5 bases and V by 6 bases; bases with no gene match: 13. The CDR3 runs to 16 residues. Per germline, CDR1 MNHNS and CDR2 SASEGT.

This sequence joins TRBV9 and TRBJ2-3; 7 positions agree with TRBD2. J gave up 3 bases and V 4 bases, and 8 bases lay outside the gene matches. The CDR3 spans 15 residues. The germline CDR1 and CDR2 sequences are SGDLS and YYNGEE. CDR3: CASSLTSWETDTQYF. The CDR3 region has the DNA TGTGCCAGCAGCCTGACTAGCTGGGAGACAGATACGCAGTATTTT.

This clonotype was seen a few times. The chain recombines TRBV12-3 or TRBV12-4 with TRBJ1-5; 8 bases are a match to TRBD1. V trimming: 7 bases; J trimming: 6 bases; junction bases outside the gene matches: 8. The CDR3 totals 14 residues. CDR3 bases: TGTGCCAGCACCACCACAGGGGGGACTCAGCCCCAGCATTTT. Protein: CASTTTGGTQPQHF.

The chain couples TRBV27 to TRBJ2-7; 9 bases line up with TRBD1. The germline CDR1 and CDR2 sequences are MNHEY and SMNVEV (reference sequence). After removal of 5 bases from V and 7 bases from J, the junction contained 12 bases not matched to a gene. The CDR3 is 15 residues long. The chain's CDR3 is CASSPLGQGGVEQYF. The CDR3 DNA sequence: TGTGCCAGCAGTCCGCTGGGACAGGGCGGAGTGGAGCAGTACTTC.

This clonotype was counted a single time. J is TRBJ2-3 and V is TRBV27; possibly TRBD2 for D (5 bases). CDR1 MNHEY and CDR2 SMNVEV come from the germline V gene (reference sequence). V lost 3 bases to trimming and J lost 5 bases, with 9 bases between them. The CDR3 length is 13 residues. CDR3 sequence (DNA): TGTGCCAGCAGTTTGGACTCCGGAGATACGCAGTATTTT. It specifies CASSLDSGDTQYF.

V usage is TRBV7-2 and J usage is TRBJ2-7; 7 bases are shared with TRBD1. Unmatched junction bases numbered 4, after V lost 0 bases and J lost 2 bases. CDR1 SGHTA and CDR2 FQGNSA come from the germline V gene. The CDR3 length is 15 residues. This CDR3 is CASSLAGTATYEQYF. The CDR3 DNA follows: TGTGCCAGCAGCTTAGCCGGGACAGCTACCTACGAGCAGTACTTC.

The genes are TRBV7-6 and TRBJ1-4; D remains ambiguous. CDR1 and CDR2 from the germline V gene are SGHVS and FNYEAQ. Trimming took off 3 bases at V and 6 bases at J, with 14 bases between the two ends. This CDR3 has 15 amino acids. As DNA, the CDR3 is TGTGCCAGCAGCTTCTCAGAAGGAATATATGAAAAACTGTTTTTT. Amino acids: CASSFSEGIYEKLFF.

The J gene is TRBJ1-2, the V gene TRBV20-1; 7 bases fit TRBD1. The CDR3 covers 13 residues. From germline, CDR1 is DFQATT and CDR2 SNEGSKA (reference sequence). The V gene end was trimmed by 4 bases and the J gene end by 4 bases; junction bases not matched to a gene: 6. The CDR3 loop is CSATPNRGYGYTF. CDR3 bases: TGCAGTGCTACCCCCAACAGGGGCTATGGCTACACCTTC.

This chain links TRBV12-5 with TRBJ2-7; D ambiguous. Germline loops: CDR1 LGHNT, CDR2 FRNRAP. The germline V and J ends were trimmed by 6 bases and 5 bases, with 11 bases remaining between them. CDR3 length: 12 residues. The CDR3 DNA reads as TGTGCTAGTGGCTCCCGAAGGGACGAGCAGTACTTC. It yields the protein CASGSRRDEQYF. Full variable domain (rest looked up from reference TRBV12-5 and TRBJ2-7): DARVTQTPRHKVTEMGQEVTMRCQPILGHNTVFWYRQTMMQGLELLAYFRNRAPLDDSGMPKDRFSAEMPDATLATLKIQPSEPRDSAVYFCASGSRRDEQYFGPGTRLTVT.

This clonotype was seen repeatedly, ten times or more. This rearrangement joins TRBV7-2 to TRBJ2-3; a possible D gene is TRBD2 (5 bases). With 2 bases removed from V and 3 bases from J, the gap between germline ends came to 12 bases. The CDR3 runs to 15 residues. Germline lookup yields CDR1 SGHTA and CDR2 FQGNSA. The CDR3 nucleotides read TGTGCCAGCAGCTTACTCCGGCCGGGGACAGATACGCAGTATTTT. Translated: CASSLLRPGTDTQYF. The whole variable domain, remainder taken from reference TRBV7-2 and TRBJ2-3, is GAGVSQSPSNKVTEKGKDVELRCDPISGHTALYWYRQSLGQGLEFLIYFQGNSAPDKSGLPSDRFSAERTGGSVSTLTIQRTQQEDSAVYLCASSLLRPGTDTQYFGPGTRLTVL.

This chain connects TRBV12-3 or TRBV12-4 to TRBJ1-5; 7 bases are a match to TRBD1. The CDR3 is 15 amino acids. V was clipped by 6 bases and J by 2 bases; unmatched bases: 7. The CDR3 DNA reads TGTGCCAGCAGAAGCACAGGGGACGGCAATCAGCCCCAGCATTTT. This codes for CASRSTGDGNQPQHF.

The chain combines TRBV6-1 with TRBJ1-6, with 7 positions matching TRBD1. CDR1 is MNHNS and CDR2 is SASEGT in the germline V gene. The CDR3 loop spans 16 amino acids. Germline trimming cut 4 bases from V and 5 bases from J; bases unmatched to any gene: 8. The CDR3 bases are TGTGCCAGCAGTGGGCCGGGACAGTGGCATAATTCACCCCTCCACTTT. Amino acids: CASSGPGQWHNSPLHF.

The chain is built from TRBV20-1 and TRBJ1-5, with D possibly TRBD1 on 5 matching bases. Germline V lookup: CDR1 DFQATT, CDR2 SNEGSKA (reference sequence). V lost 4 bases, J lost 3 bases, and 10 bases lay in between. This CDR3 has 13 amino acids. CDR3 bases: TGCAGTGCTACCCAGGACACCAATCAGCCCCAGCATTTT. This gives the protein CSATQDTNQPQHF.

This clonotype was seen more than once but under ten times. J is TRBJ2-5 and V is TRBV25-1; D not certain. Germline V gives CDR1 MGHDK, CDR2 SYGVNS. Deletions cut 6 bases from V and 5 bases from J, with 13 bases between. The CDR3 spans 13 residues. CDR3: CASSPHVSETQYF. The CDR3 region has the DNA TGTGCCAGCAGCCCCCACGTGTCCGAGACCCAGTACTTC.

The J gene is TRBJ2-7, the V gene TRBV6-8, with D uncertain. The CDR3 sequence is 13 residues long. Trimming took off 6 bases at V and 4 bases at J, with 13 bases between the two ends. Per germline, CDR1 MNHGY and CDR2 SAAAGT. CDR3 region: CASSPYGLYEQYF. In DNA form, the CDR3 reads TGTGCCAGCAGCCCGTATGGGCTTTACGAGCAGTACTTC.